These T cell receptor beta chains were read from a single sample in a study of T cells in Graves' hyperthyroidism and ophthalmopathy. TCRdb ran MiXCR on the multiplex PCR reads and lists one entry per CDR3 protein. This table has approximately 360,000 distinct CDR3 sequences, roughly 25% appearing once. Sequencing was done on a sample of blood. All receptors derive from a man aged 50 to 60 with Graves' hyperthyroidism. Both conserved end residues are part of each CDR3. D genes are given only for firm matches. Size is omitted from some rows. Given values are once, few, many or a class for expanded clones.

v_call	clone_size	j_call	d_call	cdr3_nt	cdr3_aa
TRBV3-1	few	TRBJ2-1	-	TGCGCCAGCAGTCGAGACCTGACAGGCCAGCAGTTCTTC	CASSRDLTGQQFF
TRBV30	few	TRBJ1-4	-	TGTGCCTGGAGTGTGGGGGTGGTGGAAAAACTGTTTTTT	CAWSVGVVEKLFF
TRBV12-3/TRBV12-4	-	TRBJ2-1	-	TGTGCCAGCACTTCTAACAATGAGCAGTTCTTC	CASTSNNEQFF
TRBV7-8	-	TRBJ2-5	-	TGTGCCAGCAGCTACATATTAGATAACAGAGGTCCCCAGTACTTC	CASSYILDNRGPQYF
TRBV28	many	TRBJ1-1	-	TGTGCCTCCTGGGACATGAACACTGAAGCTTTCTTT	CASWDMNTEAFF
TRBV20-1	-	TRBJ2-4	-	TGCAGTGCCGAGGTGGCCAAAAACATTCAGTACTTC	CSAEVAKNIQYF
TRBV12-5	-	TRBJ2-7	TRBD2	TGTGCTAGTGGTTTGGTACTCCGAGGACTAGCGTCCGAGCAGTACTTC	CASGLVLRGLASEQYF
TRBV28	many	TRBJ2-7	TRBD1	TGTGCCATCCTGAGGGGACAGGGCTACGAGCAGTACTTC	CAILRGQGYEQYF
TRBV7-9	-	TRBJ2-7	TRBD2	TGTGCCAGCAGCGTCCAAGCGGGAGGGACCTACGAGCAGTACTTC	CASSVQAGGTYEQYF
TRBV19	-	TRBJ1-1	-	TGTGCCAGTAGTATACCCAGGCGGACTGAAGCTTTCTTT	CASSIPRRTEAFF
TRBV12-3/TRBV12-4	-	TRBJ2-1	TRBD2	TGTGCCAGCAGGAAACCCGGGACTAGCGGGAGGGCCCACAATGTTGAGCAGTTCTTC	CASRKPGTSGRAHNVEQFF
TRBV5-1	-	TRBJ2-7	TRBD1	TGCGCCAGCAGCTTGGTAGGGGGCTGGGAGCAGTACTTC	CASSLVGGWEQYF
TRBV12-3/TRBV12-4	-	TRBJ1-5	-	TGTGCCAGCAGTTTGGATCGGGTTCAGCCCCAGCATTTT	CASSLDRVQPQHF
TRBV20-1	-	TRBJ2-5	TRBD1	TGCAGTGCTGAACCCCGGGACAGGGTGAAAGAGACCCAGTACTTC	CSAEPRDRVKETQYF
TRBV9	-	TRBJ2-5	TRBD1	TGTGCCAGCAGCGTAGAGGTTGGGACAGGTGAGACCCAGTACTTC	CASSVEVGTGETQYF
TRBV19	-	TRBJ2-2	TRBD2	TGTGCCAGTAGTAGGAGGCGGGAGGTCACCGGGGAGCTGTTTTTT	CASSRRREVTGELFF
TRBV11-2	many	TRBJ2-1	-	TGTGCCAGCAGCTTAAGCTGGATGTACAATGAGCAGTTCTTC	CASSLSWMYNEQFF
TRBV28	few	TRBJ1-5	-	TGTGCCAGCCTGGCAACGGTCCTCAATCAGCCCCAGCATTTT	CASLATVLNQPQHF
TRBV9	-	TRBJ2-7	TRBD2	TGTGCCAGCAGCGTAACGGAGACTAGCGGGATTCGTGACGAGCAGTACTTC	CASSVTETSGIRDEQYF
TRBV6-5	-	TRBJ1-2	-	TGTGCCAGCAGTTACGACAGTTTCTATGGCTACACCTTC	CASSYDSFYGYTF
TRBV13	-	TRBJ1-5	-	TGCGCCAGCAGCCAAGAGGATAACAGGTCCCATCAGCCCCAGCATTTT	CASSQEDNRSHQPQHF
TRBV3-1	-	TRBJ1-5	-	TGTGCCAGCAGCCAAGAAAGTGGGGGCAATCAGCCCCAGCATTTT	CASSQESGGNQPQHF
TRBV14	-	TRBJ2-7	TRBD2	TGTGCCACCAGCCCCATGGGACTAGCGGGAGACGAGCAGTACTTC	CATSPMGLAGDEQYF
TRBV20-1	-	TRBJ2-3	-	TGCAGTGCGAGAGAGGGGCCTAGCACAGATACGCAGTATTTT	CSAREGPSTDTQYF
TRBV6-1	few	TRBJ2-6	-	TGTGCCAGCAGTCCCGGCAGCTCTGGGGCCAACGTCCTGACTTTC	CASSPGSSGANVLTF
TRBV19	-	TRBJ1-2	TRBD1	TGTGCCAGTAGTAACCGGGACAGGGGACGTAACTATGGCTACACCTTC	CASSNRDRGRNYGYTF
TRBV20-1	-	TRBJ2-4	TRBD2	TGCAGTGCTAGAGCCCCTCCGGGACTAGCGGGGGTGCTAGCCAAAACCATTCAGTACTTC	CSARAPPGLAGVLAKTIQYF
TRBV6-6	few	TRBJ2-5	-	TGTGCCAGCAGTTACTCGAAAGGGGGACTAGAGACCCAGTACTTC	CASSYSKGGLETQYF
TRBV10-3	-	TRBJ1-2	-	TGTGCCATCAGTGAGGGCAACTATGGCTACACCTTC	CAISEGNYGYTF
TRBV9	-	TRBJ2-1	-	TGTGCCAGCACCCGGTGGGGGGCCTCCTACAATGAGCAGTTCTTC	CASTRWGASYNEQFF
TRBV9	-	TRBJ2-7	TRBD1	TGTGTCAGCAGCGTAAACGGGGACAGTTTCTCCTACGAGCAGTACTTC	CVSSVNGDSFSYEQYF